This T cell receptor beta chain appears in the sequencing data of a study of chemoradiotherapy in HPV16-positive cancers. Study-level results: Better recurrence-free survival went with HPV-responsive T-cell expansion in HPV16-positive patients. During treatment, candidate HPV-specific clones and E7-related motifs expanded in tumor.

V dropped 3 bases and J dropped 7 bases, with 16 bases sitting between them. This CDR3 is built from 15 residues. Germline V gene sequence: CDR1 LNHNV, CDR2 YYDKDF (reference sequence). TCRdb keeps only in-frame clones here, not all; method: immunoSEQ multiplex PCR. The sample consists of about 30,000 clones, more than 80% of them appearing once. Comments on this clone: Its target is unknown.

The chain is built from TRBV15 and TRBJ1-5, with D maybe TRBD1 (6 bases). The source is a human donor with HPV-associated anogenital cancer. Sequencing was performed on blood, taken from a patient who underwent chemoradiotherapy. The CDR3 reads CATSSRGARNQPQHF. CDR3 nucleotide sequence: TGTGCCACCAGCAGCCGGGGGGCGCGGAACCAGCCCCAGCATTTT.